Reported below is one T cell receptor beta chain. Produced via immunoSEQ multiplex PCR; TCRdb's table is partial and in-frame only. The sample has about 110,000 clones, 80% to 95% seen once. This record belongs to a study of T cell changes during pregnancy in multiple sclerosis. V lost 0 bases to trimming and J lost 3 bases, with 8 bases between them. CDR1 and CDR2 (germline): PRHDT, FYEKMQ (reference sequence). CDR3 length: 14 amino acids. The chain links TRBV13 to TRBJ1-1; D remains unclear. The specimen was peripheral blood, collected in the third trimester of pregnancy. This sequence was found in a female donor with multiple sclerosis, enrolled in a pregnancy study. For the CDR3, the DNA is TGTGCCAGCAGCTTAGGCCCAGGCGACACTGAAGCTTTCTTT. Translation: CASSLGPGDTEAFF.